A selection of T cell receptor beta chains follows, all from one sample in a study of blood T cell repertoires in COVID-19. Only in-frame clones appear in the TCRdb table, and some are missing; sequencing was by immunoSEQ multiplex PCR. Altogether under 250,000 clones are present, around 88% being singletons, with the ten largest covering roughly an eighth. The sample comprised peripheral blood. Every receptor here comes from a man older than 75 with acute or convalescent COVID-19. Each CDR3 is given with its conserved first and last residue. The D gene is left open where the match is weak. Only some rows state a clone size, as once, few, many or a class for expanded clones.

d_gene	v_gene	abundance	j_gene	CDR3nt	CDR3aa
.	TRBV5-1	.	TRBJ2-7	TGCGCCAGCAGCACCCAGGGGGGCACCTACGAGCAGTACTTC	CASSTQGGTYEQYF
TRBD1	TRBV5-4	.	TRBJ2-1	TGTGCCAGCAGCCCGGACAGGAACAATGAGCAGTTCTTC	CASSPDRNNEQFF
TRBD1	TRBV6-5	.	TRBJ1-1	TGTGCCAGCAGTTCACAGGGGTTGAACACTGAAGCTTTCTTT	CASSSQGLNTEAFF
TRBD1	TRBV27	.	TRBJ1-1	TGTGCCAGCAGTTTAGGGCAGGGGGCAGGGAACACTGAAGCTTTCTTT	CASSLGQGAGNTEAFF
TRBD1	TRBV3-1/TRBV3-2	.	TRBJ2-2	TGTGCCAGCAGCCGACCGGGGCAGGGGGTCAACACCGGGGAGCTGTTTTTT	CASSRPGQGVNTGELFF
.	TRBV5-8	.	TRBJ1-3	TGTGCCAGCAGCCCATCCCTTAGGGGCGCATCTGGAAACACCATATATTTT	CASSPSLRGASGNTIYF
TRBD1	TRBV7-8	.	TRBJ1-5	TGTGCCAGCAGCTTCTTGGGACAGGGGGATCAGCCCCAGCATTTT	CASSFLGQGDQPQHF
TRBD1	TRBV19	.	TRBJ2-7	TGTGCCAGTAGTAGGGACAGGGGCTACGAGCAGTACTTC	CASSRDRGYEQYF
.	TRBV12-5	.	TRBJ1-2	TGTGCTAGTGGGAACTACAGGGAGAACTATGGCTACACCTTC	CASGNYRENYGYTF
TRBD2	TRBV18	.	TRBJ2-1	TGTGCCAGCTCACCGGGATTTTGGCTAGCGGGGTTAAATGAGCAGTTCTTC	CASSPGFWLAGLNEQFF
.	TRBV2	.	TRBJ1-5	TGTGCCAGCAGTGAAGGCGGCAGGAGGAGCAATCAGCCCCAGCATTTT	CASSEGGRRSNQPQHF
TRBD1	TRBV6-5	.	TRBJ1-2	TGTGCCAGCAGAGGCGACAGGGGCTGGTATGGCTACACCTTC	CASRGDRGWYGYTF
TRBD1	TRBV27	.	TRBJ2-7	TGTGCCAGCAGCCGGGACAGGGGTTCCGAGCAGTACTTC	CASSRDRGSEQYF
.	TRBV28	.	TRBJ2-4	TGTGCCAGCAGTGAACAGGGTAGGCCGGACATTCAGTACTTC	CASSEQGRPDIQYF
.	TRBV7-2	.	TRBJ2-2	TGTGCCAGCACCCTCTTTAGGGGTCCCACCGGGGAGCTGTTTTTT	CASTLFRGPTGELFF
.	TRBV7-2	.	TRBJ1-3	TGTGCCAGCAGCTTAACACCGTCTCTAGTCTCTGGAAACACCATATATTTT	CASSLTPSLVSGNTIYF
.	TRBV4-1	.	TRBJ1-2	TGCGCCAGCAGCTCAGGGGTGGGCTATGGCTACACCTTC	CASSSGVGYGYTF
.	TRBV6-5	.	TRBJ1-4	TGTGCCAGCAAACATACAACTGAAAAACTGTTTTTT	CASKHTTEKLFF
TRBD1	TRBV7-2	.	TRBJ1-4	TGTGCCAGCAGCCGGACAGGGGGGGGATCTGCAACTAATGAAAAACTGTTTTTT	CASSRTGGGSATNEKLFF
TRBD1	TRBV7-9	few	TRBJ1-5	TGTGCCAGCAGCTACGGGACAGGTGGCAATCAGCCCCAGCATTTT	CASSYGTGGNQPQHF
.	TRBV7-2	.	TRBJ1-1	TGTGCCAGCAGCTTCCGGGTTACGAACACTGAAGCTTTCTTT	CASSFRVTNTEAFF
TRBD2	TRBV28	.	TRBJ2-7	TGTGCCAGCAGTTTAAGTAGCGGGGGCTACGAGCAGTACTTC	CASSLSSGGYEQYF
TRBD1	TRBV19	.	TRBJ1-2	TGTGCCAGTAGTGGACAGGGGGCGGGTGACTATGGCTACACCTTC	CASSGQGAGDYGYTF
.	TRBV5-8	.	TRBJ1-1	TGTGCCAGCAGCCCAATCCAACAGGACGGCGGAGCTTTCTTT	CASSPIQQDGGAFF
.	TRBV10-3	.	TRBJ1-2	TGTGCCATCAGCCCTTCGGGGGGTAACTATGGCTACACCTTC	CAISPSGGNYGYTF
TRBD2	TRBV15	.	TRBJ2-1	TGTGCCACCGACGGACAGACTAGCGGGGGGCACAATGAGCAGTTCTTC	CATDGQTSGGHNEQFF
.	TRBV28	.	TRBJ2-7	TGTGCCAGTCGACGGGTTTACCGAACCTACGAGCAGTACTTC	CASRRVYRTYEQYF
.	TRBV27	.	TRBJ1-5	TGTGCCAGCAGTTCGGGGGGGACGTGGGCGGCCCAGCCCCAGCATTTT	CASSSGGTWAAQPQHF
.	TRBV10-2	.	TRBJ2-5	TGCGCCACCTCCGGGGGTGGAGGGGGCGAGACCCAGTACTTC	CATSGGGGGETQYF
.	TRBV11-1	.	TRBJ2-5	TGTGCCAGCAGCCTCCGGGAGAGCTACCAAGAGACCCAGTACTTC	CASSLRESYQETQYF
.	TRBV3-1/TRBV3-2	few	TRBJ1-1	TGTGCCAGCAGCCTCCCCGGGGCTGAAGCTTTCTTT	CASSLPGAEAFF
TRBD1	TRBV27	.	TRBJ2-1	TGTGCCAGCCTTCTCCGGGGCAGGGGGCCGTCGGGACGGTACAATGAGCAGTTCTTC	CASLLRGRGPSGRYNEQFF
.	TRBV3-1/TRBV3-2	.	TRBJ1-2	TGTGCCAGCAGCCAAGAAGGGGCCGGCTACACCTTC	CASSQEGAGYTF
TRBD1	TRBV11-3	.	TRBJ2-2	TGTGCCAGCAGCCCGACCGGGACAGGGAACACCGGGGAGCTGTTTTTT	CASSPTGTGNTGELFF
.	TRBV18	.	TRBJ2-2	TGTGCCAGCTCACCGGAGGGGAACACCGGGGAGCTGTTTTTT	CASSPEGNTGELFF
TRBD1	TRBV28	few	TRBJ2-6	TGTGCCAGCAGTTCCCTCCTCAGGACAGGGAACTCTGGGGCCAACGTCCTGACTTTC	CASSSLLRTGNSGANVLTF
.	TRBV2	.	TRBJ1-1	TGTGCCAGCAGTCTGGCCCCTAACACTGAAGCTTTCTTT	CASSLAPNTEAFF
.	TRBV7-9	.	TRBJ1-5	TGTGCCAGCAGCCCGGGAGGGAACAATCAGCCCCAGCATTTT	CASSPGGNNQPQHF
.	TRBV19	.	TRBJ1-5	TGTGCCAGTAGTATCGGGAACGGCAATCAGCCCCAGCATTTT	CASSIGNGNQPQHF
.	TRBV5-1	.	TRBJ1-3	TGCGCCAGCAGCTTGGGAGGACTCTCTGGAAACACCATATATTTT	CASSLGGLSGNTIYF
.	TRBV5-1	.	TRBJ2-3	TGCGCCAGCAGCTTACCTGCGGGACGCACAGATACGCAGTATTTT	CASSLPAGRTDTQYF
.	TRBV15	.	TRBJ1-2	TGTGCCACCAGCAGAGCCCAGGGCCCATATGGCTACACCTTC	CATSRAQGPYGYTF
.	TRBV7-8	.	TRBJ2-7	TGTGCCAGCAGCCCCTCGGGGATCGAGCAGTACTTC	CASSPSGIEQYF
.	TRBV9	.	TRBJ2-3	TGTGCCAGCAGCGTAGCTGGGGGACTTAGCACAGATACGCAGTATTTT	CASSVAGGLSTDTQYF
.	TRBV28	.	TRBJ2-7	TGTGCCAGCAGTTTTACCGGGAACTCCTACGAGCAGTACTTC	CASSFTGNSYEQYF
.	TRBV4-3	.	TRBJ2-7	TGCGCCAGCAGCCAAAGTAGCAGCTCCTACGAGCAGTACTTC	CASSQSSSSYEQYF
.	TRBV6-5	.	TRBJ1-1	TGTGCCAGCAGTTACTTGAGCGAAGCTTTCTTT	CASSYLSEAFF
TRBD1	TRBV18	.	TRBJ1-6	TGTGCCAGCTCGGCACAGGGGAATTCACCCCTCCACTTT	CASSAQGNSPLHF
TRBD1	TRBV29-1	.	TRBJ1-1	TGCAGCGTCGGAAGGGGGACAGGGCCCCCCAGTGAAGCTTTCTTT	CSVGRGTGPPSEAFF
.	TRBV6-5	.	TRBJ1-5	TGTGCCAGCAGTTACGGGCCTGGCAGCAATCAGCCCCAGCATTTT	CASSYGPGSNQPQHF
.	TRBV7-9	.	TRBJ1-2	TGTGCCAGCAGCTTAACAGGGTCTGGCTACACCTTC	CASSLTGSGYTF
TRBD1	TRBV29-1	.	TRBJ1-1	TGCAGCGTTTTGACAGGGACGAACACTGAAGCTTTCTTT	CSVLTGTNTEAFF
.	TRBV7-9	.	TRBJ1-4	TGTGCCAGCAGCTACCAGGGAGGTTGGGAAAAACTGTTTTTT	CASSYQGGWEKLFF